The 21 T cell receptor beta chains in this list originate from one sample, sequenced in a study of Graves' ophthalmopathy and Graves' hyperthyroidism. The sequenced template was RNA, covering the TCR beta CDR3 region. The first round was an RT-PCR with HTBI primers, and the second round was a multiplex PCR. From the multiplex PCR reads, TCRdb called clonotypes with MiXCR, one entry per CDR3 protein. The data contain approximately 1.2 million distinct CDR3 sequences, about two fifths of them singletons. Sequenced input: peripheral blood or thyroid tissue (not recorded which). All receptors come from an adult man with Graves' hyperthyroidism.

This clonotype was detected a few times. The chain employs TRBV12-3 or TRBV12-4 and TRBJ2-5, with a weak D call TRBD1 (5 bases). V gave up 8 bases and J gave up 4 bases, with 20 bases separating them. This CDR3 has 15 amino acids. The CDR3 coding sequence is TGTGCCAGCGGCCAGGGAAGTGGAGTTGCAGAGACCCAGTACTTC. This gives the protein CASGQGSGVAETQYF.

The V call is TRBV12-3 or TRBV12-4, the J call TRBJ2-7; the match to TRBD2 covers 9 bases. The CDR3 is 15 amino acids. After removal of 6 bases from V and 9 bases from J, the junction contained 15 bases not matched to a gene. The CDR3 coding sequence is TGTGCCAGCAGCCCACCGGCTAGCGGGGTCCCCGTGCAGTACTTC. It codes for CASSPPASGVPVQYF.

This clonotype was seen many times. For the CDR3, the DNA is TGTGCCAGCAGCGCGAATAGGATCAAACAGGACACCGGGGAGCTGTTTTTT. This gives the protein CASSANRIKQDTGELFF. The rearrangement uses TRBV9 and TRBJ2-2, with D possibly matching TRBD1 (5 bases). The length of the CDR3 is 17 residues. The germline CDR1 and CDR2 sequences are SGDLS and YYNGEE. Trimming left V 3 bases short and J 3 bases short, with 18 bases between.

V usage is TRBV5-1 and J usage is TRBJ1-2; possibly TRBD1 for D (5 bases). This CDR3 region has 15 residues. With 1 base removed from V and 6 bases from J, the gap between germline ends came to 16 bases. Per the germline V gene, CDR1 is SGHRS and CDR2 is YFSETQ. DNA for the CDR3: TGCGCCAGCAGCTTGTTGGCATCTTCCAGGGATGGCTACACCTTC. Protein sequence: CASSLLASSRDGYTF.

J is TRBJ1-5 and V is TRBV15; D is perhaps TRBD1 (6 bases). Germline CDR1 LNHNV, CDR2 YYDKDF (reference sequence). The V end lost 1 base, the J end lost 2 bases, and 12 bases lay between the germline ends. CDR3 length equals 16 residues. DNA of the CDR3: TGTGCCACCAGCAGAGCGGAGACAGGTCGCAATCAGCCCCAGCATTTT. Protein product: CATSRAETGRNQPQHF.

The chain combines TRBV15 with TRBJ2-5, with 9 bases that match TRBD1. Germline V gives CDR1 LNHNV, CDR2 YYDKDF (reference sequence). V lost 1 base to trimming and J lost 5 bases; unmatched junction nucleotides: 8. The CDR3 sequence is 16 residues long. The CDR3 DNA reads as TGTGCCACCAGCAGAGGTTTGGGGACAGGGAAGGAGACCCAGTACTTC. Protein product: CATSRGLGTGKETQYF.

The V gene is TRBV27, the J gene TRBJ1-5; possibly TRBD1 for D (5 bases). The CDR3 is made up of 13 amino acids. CDR1 and CDR2 (germline): MNHEY, SMNVEV (reference sequence). Trimming removed 6 bases at V and 8 bases at J, with 14 bases between. The CDR3: CASSYAGGKPQHF. The DNA for the CDR3 is TGTGCCAGCAGCTACGCCGGGGGAAAGCCCCAGCATTTT.

This clonotype was counted many times. This rearrangement joins TRBV2 to TRBJ2-5; TRBD2 matches 8 bases. This CDR3 has 14 amino acids. V trimming: 3 bases; J trimming: 5 bases; junction bases outside the gene matches: 5. Germline assignment: CDR1 SNHLY and CDR2 FYNNEI. CDR3: CASSDRGGRETQYF. The DNA of the CDR3 is TGTGCCAGCAGTGACCGGGGGGGCCGGGAGACCCAGTACTTC. The variable domain in full, completed from reference TRBV2 and TRBJ2-5, reads EPEVTQTPSHQVTQMGQEVILRCVPISNHLYFYWYRQILGQKVEFLVSFYNNEISEKSEIFDDQFSVERPDGSNFTLKIRSTKLEDSAMYFCASSDRGGRETQYFGPGTRLLVL.

J is TRBJ2-5 and V is TRBV20-1; 12 bases align to TRBD2. J gave up 3 bases and V 8 bases, and 7 bases lay outside the gene matches. The germline gives CDR1 DFQATT, CDR2 SNEGSKA (reference sequence). This CDR3 is 14 amino acids long. This CDR3 reads CSLLAGGYKETQYF. The CDR3 nucleotides read TGCAGTCTACTAGCGGGAGGTTATAAAGAGACCCAGTACTTC.

The chain joins TRBV25-1 to TRBJ1-6, with a tentative D call TRBD1 (6 bases). The CDR3 sequence is 13 residues long. V lost 8 bases and J 8 bases, leaving 13 bases between the germline ends. Germline V gives CDR1 MGHDK, CDR2 SYGVNS. The CDR3 loop reads CASGTGNDSPLHF. The CDR3 nucleotides are TGTGCCAGCGGCACAGGGAATGATTCACCCCTCCACTTT.

This clonotype was observed many times. V and J are TRBV12-3 or TRBV12-4 and TRBJ2-7; TRBD1 might be the D (6 bases). The CDR3 is made up of 14 amino acids. The ends were cut back, 3 bases at V and 3 bases at J, with 12 bases in the middle. The CDR3 is CASSFVQGHYEQYF. CDR3 in DNA: TGTGCCAGCAGTTTTGTACAGGGCCACTACGAGCAGTACTTC.

This clonotype was seen a few times. The chain recombines TRBV2 with TRBJ2-7; 8 positions match TRBD2. The CDR3 runs 15 residues. Germline-derived CDR1 and CDR2 are SNHLY and FYNNEI. The J segment lost 6 bases and the V segment lost 6 bases, leaving 13 bases of the junction unmatched. CDR3 sequence reads: CASRGSGGAYVEQYF. The DNA for the CDR3 is TGTGCCAGCAGGGGGTCGGGAGGGGCCTACGTCGAGCAGTACTTC.

This clonotype was detected ten times or more. J is TRBJ2-2 and V is TRBV5-1, with D uncertain. The length of the CDR3 is 14 residues. Germline V gene data show CDR1 as SGHRS and CDR2 as YFSETQ. Trimming cost V 7 bases and J 7 bases, with 17 bases left between them. CDR3 sequence reads: CASGTGGGDGELFF. The CDR3 DNA reads as TGCGCCAGCGGCACGGGCGGCGGTGACGGGGAGCTGTTTTTT. Complete variable domain (other parts from reference TRBV5-1 and TRBJ2-2): KAGVTQTPRYLIKTRGQQVTLSCSPISGHRSVSWYQQTPGQGLQFLFEYFSETQRNKGNFPGRFSGRQFSNSRSEMNVSTLELGDSALYLCASGTGGGDGELFFGEGSRLTVL.

V usage is TRBV20-1 and J usage is TRBJ1-1; D remains ambiguous. Per germline, CDR1 DFQATT and CDR2 SNEGSKA (reference sequence). This CDR3 spans 12 amino acids. Trimming cost V 6 bases and J 1 base, with 9 bases left between them. For the CDR3, the DNA is TGCAGTGCGAAGAAGAGGAACACTGAAGCTTTCTTT. It encodes CSAKKRNTEAFF.

CDR3 DNA sequence: TGTGCCAGCAGTTTGGGGCAGGCCCTCTACACCTTC. As protein: CASSLGQALYTF. The chain carries TRBV9 and TRBJ1-2; D possibly corresponds to TRBD1 (5 bases). Germline V CDR1 and CDR2: SGDLS, YYNGEE. Trimming pared 5 bases from V and 10 bases from J, leaving 15 bases between. The CDR3 contains 12 residues. Filled out from reference TRBV9 and TRBJ1-2, the complete variable domain reads DSGVTQTPKHLITATGQRVTLRCSPRSGDLSVYWYQQSLDQGLQFLIQYYNGEERAKGNILERFSAQQFPDLHSELNLSSLELGDSALYFCASSLGQALYTFGSGTRLTVV.

This clonotype was seen repeatedly, ten times or more. V gene TRBV7-2 combines with J gene TRBJ1-1; 7 bases are a match to TRBD1. The CDR3 is 12 amino acids. V trimming: 2 bases; J trimming: 10 bases; junction bases outside the gene matches: 4. Germline V gene lookup returns CDR1 SGHTA and CDR2 FQGNSA. In DNA, the CDR3 is TGTGCCAGCAGCTTAACAGGGGTCGGAGCTTTCTTT. Translating gives CASSLTGVGAFF. Full variable domain (remainder filled in from reference TRBV7-2 and TRBJ1-1): GAGVSQSPSNKVTEKGKDVELRCDPISGHTALYWYRQSLGQGLEFLIYFQGNSAPDKSGLPSDRFSAERTGGSVSTLTIQRTQQEDSAVYLCASSLTGVGAFFGQGTRLTVV.

For this clonotype: A single base separates this from a much larger clone, so it may be a read error. The chain joins TRBV5-1 to TRBJ2-5; tentatively, D is TRBD1 or TRBD2 (5 bases each). The CDR3 runs to 15 residues. Germline V gives CDR1 SGHRS, CDR2 YFSETQ. The V gene lost 1 base and the J gene lost 9 bases, with 19 bases spanning the gap. The CDR3 region has the DNA TGCGCCAGCAGCTTGCGTGGGACGGACGGCGAGTCCCAGTACTTC. Protein sequence: CASSLRGTDGESQYF. The full variable domain, rest sourced from reference TRBV5-1 and TRBJ2-5, is KAGVTQTPRYLIKTRGQQVTLSCSPISGHRSVSWYQQTPGQGLQFLFEYFSETQRNKGNFPGRFSGRQFSNSRSEMNVSTLELGDSALYLCASSLRGTDGESQYFGPGTRLLVL.

The chain links TRBV7-9 to TRBJ2-5; TRBD1 matches 10 bases. CDR1 is SEHNR, CDR2 FQNEAQ, per germline (reference sequence). J was trimmed by 5 bases and V by 1 base; bases with no gene match: 10. The CDR3 length is 17 residues. CDR3 coding DNA: TGTGCCAGCAGCTTAGTCTGGACAGGGGGAGGACTTGAGACCCAGTACTTC. It codes for CASSLVWTGGGLETQYF.

This chain connects TRBV7-3 to TRBJ1-1, with D tentatively TRBD2 (5 bases). The end of the DNA aligns better with TRBJ2-3, so the J call may be wrong. CDR3 length: 13 amino acids. The germline CDR1 and CDR2 sequences are SGHTA and FQGTGA. The CDR3 here is CASSLTEGGAQYF. In nucleotides, the CDR3 is TGTGCCAGCAGCTTAACTGAAGGAGGCGCGCAGTATTTT.

The rearrangement joins TRBV4-3 to TRBJ2-7; D could derive from TRBD1 or TRBD2 (5 bases each). Trimming removed 0 bases from V and 3 bases from J, with 12 bases in between. The CDR3 spans 15 residues. The V gene's germline CDR1 is LGHNA and CDR2 YSLEER. The CDR3 region is CASSQDRDPFYEQYF. DNA of the CDR3: TGCGCCAGCAGCCAAGACCGGGACCCTTTCTACGAGCAGTACTTC.

The chain is built from TRBV20-1 and TRBJ2-7; TRBD1 or TRBD2 may be the D gene (6 bases each). The CDR3 covers 16 residues. Germline CDR1 is DFQATT and CDR2 is SNEGSKA (reference sequence). V gave up 3 bases and J gave up 0 bases, with 18 bases separating them. The CDR3 spells CSASLRGAGISYEQYF. DNA of the CDR3: TGCAGTGCTAGCCTAAGGGGGGCCGGCATCTCCTACGAGCAGTACTTC.